The 8 T cell receptor beta chains given below trace back to one sample, sequenced in a study of T cell repertoires in cytomegalovirus infection (dated by TCRdb to between 2017 and 2020). TCRdb names Illumina HiSeq 1500 as the instrument used. TCRdb handled the public reads itself, with Q25 trimming in fastp and clone calling in MiXCR, and kept productive beta chains. Rows with one shared CDR3 protein collapse into an entry with the most common genes and DNA. The table for this sample lists about 740,000 distinct CDR3 sequences; less than 40% of them were counted only once. The leading ten clones occupy roughly 2.8% of the sample. Sequenced: PBMCs. The receptors originated from a human donor in good health (CMV status not recorded). Some clones in this sample may be carry-over from other donors' samples.

Only a few counts were recorded for this clonotype. One end of the junction is discordant with germline, which a read error may explain. The chain joins TRBV4-1 to TRBJ2-7; TRBD2 matches at 11 bases. CDR3 size: 16 residues. The germline V gene has CDR1 MGHRA and CDR2 YSYEKL. CDR3 nucleotides: TGCGCCAGCAGACAAGAAACTAGCGGGGGCCCATACGAGCAGTACTTC. It codes for CASRQETSGGPYEQYF.

The chain carries TRBV19 and TRBJ2-1; 9 bases match TRBD1. This CDR3 is built from 17 residues. The germline CDR1 and CDR2 sequences are LNHDA and SQIVND (reference sequence). With 2 bases clipped from V and 4 bases from J, the junction kept 9 bases outside the gene matches. CDR3: CASSIPGDREDYNEQFF. In DNA form, the CDR3 reads TGTGCCAGTAGTATACCGGGGGACAGGGAGGATTACAATGAGCAGTTCTTC.

V is TRBV7-8 and J is TRBJ2-2; 14 bases are shared with TRBD2. V dropped 5 bases and J dropped 7; count of bases not matched to a gene: 15. The germline gives CDR1 SGHVS, CDR2 FQNEAQ. The CDR3 runs 19 residues. CDR3 residues: CASSPRPAGLAGDIGELFF. DNA of the CDR3: TGTGCCAGCAGCCCGCGACCCGCGGGACTAGCGGGAGATATCGGGGAGCTGTTTTTT. The full variable domain, in which reference TRBV7-8 and TRBJ2-2 provide the parts outside the CDR3, is GAGVSQSPRYKVAKRGQDVALRCDPISGHVSLFWYQQALGQGPEFLTYFQNEAQLDKSGLPSDRFFAERPEGSVSTLKIQRTQQEDSAVYLCASSPRPAGLAGDIGELFFGEGSRLTVL.

Points on this clonotype: This may arise from a read error, as a much more abundant clone is one base away. The CDR3 loop is CASSLVSLGIGETQYF. The CDR3 DNA follows: TGTGCCAGCAGCTTAGTTTCATTGGGGATCGGAGAGACCCAGTACTTC. V and J are TRBV7-2 and TRBJ2-5; D remains unclear. CDR3 length: 16 amino acids. Germline V gives CDR1 SGHTA, CDR2 FQGNSA. The V end was cut by 1 base, the J end by 4 bases, with 16 bases between.

This clonotype was counted only a few times. The V gene is TRBV6-5, the J gene TRBJ1-2, with D possibly matching TRBD1 (5 bases). Trimming stripped 0 bases from V and 1 base from J, with 15 bases between. Per the germline V gene, CDR1 is MNHEY and CDR2 is SVGAGI. The CDR3 runs to 17 residues. Here the CDR3 reads CASSYSAGTGDNYGYTF. The CDR3 bases are TGTGCCAGCAGTTACTCTGCCGGGACGGGTGATAACTATGGCTACACCTTC.

The chain has TRBV29-1 and TRBJ1-1; D call uncertain. CDR3 length: 14 residues. The V and J ends lost 5 bases and 2 bases respectively, with 15 bases between them. CDR1 and CDR2 from the germline V gene are SQVTM and ANQGSEA. CDR3 sequence: CSVSEWALNTEAFF. CDR3 nucleotides: TGCAGCGTTTCTGAATGGGCCTTAAACACTGAAGCTTTCTTT.

This chain links TRBV19 with TRBJ1-5; D perhaps matches TRBD1 (5 bases). With 6 bases removed from V and 6 bases from J, the gap between germline ends came to 15 bases. CDR3 length: 14 amino acids. Germline CDR1 LNHDA, CDR2 SQIVND (reference sequence). CDR3 residues: CASRGVTSSQPQHF. The CDR3, as DNA: TGTGCCAGTAGAGGGGTGACATCAAGTCAGCCCCAGCATTTT.

In its sample, this clonotype was seen many times. The rearrangement joins TRBV4-1 to TRBJ1-6; 11 bases agree with TRBD1. J lost 8 bases, V lost 3 bases, and 0 bases had no gene match. CDR1 is MGHRA and CDR2 is YSYEKL in the germline V gene. This CDR3 has 14 residues. CDR3 DNA: TGCGCCAGCAGCCAGGGACAGGGGGATTCACCCCTCCACTTT. It specifies CASSQGQGDSPLHF.